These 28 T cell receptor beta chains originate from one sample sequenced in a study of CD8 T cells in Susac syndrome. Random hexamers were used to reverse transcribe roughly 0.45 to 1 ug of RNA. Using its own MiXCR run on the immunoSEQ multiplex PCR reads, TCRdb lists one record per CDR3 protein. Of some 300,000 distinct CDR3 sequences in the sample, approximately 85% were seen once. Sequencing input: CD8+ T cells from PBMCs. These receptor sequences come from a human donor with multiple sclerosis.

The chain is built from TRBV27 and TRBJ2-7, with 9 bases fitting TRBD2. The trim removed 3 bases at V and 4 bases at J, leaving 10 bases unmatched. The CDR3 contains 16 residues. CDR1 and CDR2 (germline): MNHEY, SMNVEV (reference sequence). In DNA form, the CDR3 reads TGTGCCAGCAGTTTGGCTAGCGGGGCCCTAGGATACGAGCAGTACTTC. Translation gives CASSLASGALGYEQYF.

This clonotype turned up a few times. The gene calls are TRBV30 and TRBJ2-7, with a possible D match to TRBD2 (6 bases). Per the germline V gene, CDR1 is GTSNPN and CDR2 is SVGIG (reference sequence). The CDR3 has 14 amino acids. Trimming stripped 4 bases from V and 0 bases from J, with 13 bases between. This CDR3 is CAWMEGLSSYEQYF. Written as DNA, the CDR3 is TGTGCCTGGATGGAGGGCCTCAGCTCCTACGAGCAGTACTTC.

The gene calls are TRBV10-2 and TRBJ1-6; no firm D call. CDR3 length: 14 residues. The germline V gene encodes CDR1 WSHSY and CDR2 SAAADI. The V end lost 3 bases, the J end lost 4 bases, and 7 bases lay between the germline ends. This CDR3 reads CASSEGQYNSPLHF. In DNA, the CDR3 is TGCGCCAGCAGTGAAGGGCAGTATAATTCACCCCTCCACTTT.

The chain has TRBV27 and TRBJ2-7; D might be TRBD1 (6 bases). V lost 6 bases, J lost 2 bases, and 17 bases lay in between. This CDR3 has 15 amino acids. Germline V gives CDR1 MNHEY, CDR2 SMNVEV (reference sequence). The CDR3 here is CASRPTGLGTYEQYF. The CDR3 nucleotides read TGTGCCAGCAGACCCACAGGGCTAGGCACCTACGAGCAGTACTTC.

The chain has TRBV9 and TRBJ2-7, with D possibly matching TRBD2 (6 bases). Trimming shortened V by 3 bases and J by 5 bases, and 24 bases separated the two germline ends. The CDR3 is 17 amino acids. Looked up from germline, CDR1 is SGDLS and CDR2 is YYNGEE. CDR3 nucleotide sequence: TGTGCCAGCAGCGCAACGATCCCGGGACTGGGTGTGCACGAGCAGTACTTC. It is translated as CASSATIPGLGVHEQYF.

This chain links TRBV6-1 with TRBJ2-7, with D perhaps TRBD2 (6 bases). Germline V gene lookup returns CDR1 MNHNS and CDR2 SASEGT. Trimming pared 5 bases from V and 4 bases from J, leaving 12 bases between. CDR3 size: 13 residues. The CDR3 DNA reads TGTGCCAGCAGTCCCCGGCGGGGTTACGAGCAGTACTTC. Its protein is CASSPRRGYEQYF.

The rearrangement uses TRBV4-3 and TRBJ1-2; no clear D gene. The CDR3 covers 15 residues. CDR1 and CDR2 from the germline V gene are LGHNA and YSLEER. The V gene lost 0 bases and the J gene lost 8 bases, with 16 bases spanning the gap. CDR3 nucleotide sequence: TGCGCCAGCAGCCAAGATTTGAGCCTGGTGTGGGGCTACACCTTC. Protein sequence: CASSQDLSLVWGYTF.

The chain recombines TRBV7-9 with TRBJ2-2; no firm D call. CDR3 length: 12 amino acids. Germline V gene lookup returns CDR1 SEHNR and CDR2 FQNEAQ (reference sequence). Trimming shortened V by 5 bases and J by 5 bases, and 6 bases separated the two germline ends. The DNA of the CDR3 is TGTGCCAGCAGCACCGCAACCGGGGAGCTGTTTTTT. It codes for CASSTATGELFF.

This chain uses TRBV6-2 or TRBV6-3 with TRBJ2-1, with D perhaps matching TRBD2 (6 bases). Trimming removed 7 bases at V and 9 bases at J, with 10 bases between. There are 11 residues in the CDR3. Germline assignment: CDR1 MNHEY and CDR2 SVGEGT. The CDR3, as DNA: TGTGCCAGCACCCCGGGAGTTGAGCAGTTCTTC. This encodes CASTPGVEQFF.

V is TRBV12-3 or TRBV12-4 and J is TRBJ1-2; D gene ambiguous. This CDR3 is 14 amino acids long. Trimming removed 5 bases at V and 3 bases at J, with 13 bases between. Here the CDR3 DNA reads TGTGCCAGCAGTGTTCTTACTCCCCACTATGGCTACACCTTC. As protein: CASSVLTPHYGYTF.

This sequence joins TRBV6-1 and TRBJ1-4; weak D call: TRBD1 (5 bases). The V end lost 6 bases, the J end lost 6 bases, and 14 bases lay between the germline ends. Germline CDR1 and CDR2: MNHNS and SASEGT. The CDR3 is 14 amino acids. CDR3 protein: CASSSRDVDEKLFF. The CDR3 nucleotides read TGTGCCAGCAGCAGCAGGGATGTTGATGAAAAACTGTTTTTT.

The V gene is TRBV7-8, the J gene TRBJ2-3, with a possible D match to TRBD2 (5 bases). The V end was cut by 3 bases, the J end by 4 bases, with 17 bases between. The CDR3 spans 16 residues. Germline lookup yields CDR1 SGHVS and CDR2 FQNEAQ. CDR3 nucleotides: TGTGCCAGCAGCTTGGTGACTGGTGACGGGGCAGATACGCAGTATTTT. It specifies CASSLVTGDGADTQYF.

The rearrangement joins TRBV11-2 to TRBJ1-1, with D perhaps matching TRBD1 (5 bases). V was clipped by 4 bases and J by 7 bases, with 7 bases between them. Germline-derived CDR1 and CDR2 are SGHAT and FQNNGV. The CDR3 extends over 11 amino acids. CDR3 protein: CASSWGVEAFF. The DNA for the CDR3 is TGTGCCAGCAGCTGGGGGGTTGAAGCTTTCTTT.

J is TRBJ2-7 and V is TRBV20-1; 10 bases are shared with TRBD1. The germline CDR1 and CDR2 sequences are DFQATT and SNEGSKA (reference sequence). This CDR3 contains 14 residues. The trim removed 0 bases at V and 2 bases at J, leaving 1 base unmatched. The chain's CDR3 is CSAREGTGAYEQYF. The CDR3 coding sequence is TGCAGTGCTAGAGAAGGGACAGGGGCCTACGAGCAGTACTTC.

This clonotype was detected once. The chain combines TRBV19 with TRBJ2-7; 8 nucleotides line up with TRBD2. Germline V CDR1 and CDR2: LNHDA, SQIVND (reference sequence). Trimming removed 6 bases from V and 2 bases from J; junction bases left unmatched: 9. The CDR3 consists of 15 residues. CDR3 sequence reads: CASSPRSGGTYEQYF. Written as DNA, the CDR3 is TGTGCCAGTAGCCCCCGGAGCGGGGGAACCTACGAGCAGTACTTC.

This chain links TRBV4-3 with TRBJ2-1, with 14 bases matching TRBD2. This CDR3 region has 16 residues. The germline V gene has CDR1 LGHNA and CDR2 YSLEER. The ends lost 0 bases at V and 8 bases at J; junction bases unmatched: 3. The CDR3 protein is CASSQDQGLAGDEQFF. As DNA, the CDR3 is TGCGCCAGCAGCCAAGATCAGGGACTAGCGGGAGATGAGCAGTTCTTC.

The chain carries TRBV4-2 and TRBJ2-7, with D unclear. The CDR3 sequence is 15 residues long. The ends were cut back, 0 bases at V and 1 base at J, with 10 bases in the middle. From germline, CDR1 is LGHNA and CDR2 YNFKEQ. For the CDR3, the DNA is TGTGCCAGCAGCCAAGAAGGAGAAGCGTCCTACGAGCAGTACTTC. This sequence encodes CASSQEGEASYEQYF.

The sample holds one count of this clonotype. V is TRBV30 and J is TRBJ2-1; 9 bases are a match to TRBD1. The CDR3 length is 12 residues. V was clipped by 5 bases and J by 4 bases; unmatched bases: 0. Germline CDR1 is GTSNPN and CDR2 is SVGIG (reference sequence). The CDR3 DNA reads TGTGCCTGGGGGACAGGGTACAATGAGCAGTTCTTC. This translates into CAWGTGYNEQFF.

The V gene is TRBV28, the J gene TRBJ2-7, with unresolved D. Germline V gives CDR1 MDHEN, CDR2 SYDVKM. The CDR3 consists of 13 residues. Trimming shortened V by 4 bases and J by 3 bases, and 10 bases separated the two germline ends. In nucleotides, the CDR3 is TGTGCCAGCAGTTACATCCTCGACTACGAGCAGTACTTC. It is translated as CASSYILDYEQYF.

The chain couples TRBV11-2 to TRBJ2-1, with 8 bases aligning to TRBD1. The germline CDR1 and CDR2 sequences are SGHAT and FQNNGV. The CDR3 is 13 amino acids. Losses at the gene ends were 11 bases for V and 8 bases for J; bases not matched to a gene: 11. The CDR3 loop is CACREQGGYEQFF. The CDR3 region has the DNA TGTGCCTGCCGCGAACAGGGGGGATATGAGCAGTTCTTC.

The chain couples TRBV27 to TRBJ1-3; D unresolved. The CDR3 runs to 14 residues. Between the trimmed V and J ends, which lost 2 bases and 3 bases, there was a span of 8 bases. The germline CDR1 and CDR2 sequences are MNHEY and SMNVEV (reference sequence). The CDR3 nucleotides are TGTGCCAGCAGTTTAGGGGTAAATGGAAACACCATATATTTT. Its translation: CASSLGVNGNTIYF.

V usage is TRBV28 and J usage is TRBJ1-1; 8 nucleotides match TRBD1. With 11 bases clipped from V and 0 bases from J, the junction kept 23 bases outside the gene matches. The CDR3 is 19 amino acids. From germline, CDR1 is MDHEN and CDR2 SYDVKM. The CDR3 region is CAARGLVSDRDDMNTEAFF. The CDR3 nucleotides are TGTGCCGCCCGGGGACTTGTCTCGGACAGGGATGACATGAACACTGAAGCTTTCTTT.

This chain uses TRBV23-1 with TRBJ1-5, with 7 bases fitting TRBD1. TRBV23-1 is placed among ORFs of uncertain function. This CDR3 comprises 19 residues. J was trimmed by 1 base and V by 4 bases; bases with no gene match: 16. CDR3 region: CASSPVDRREGESNQPQHF. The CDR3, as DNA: TGCGCCAGCAGTCCCGTGGACAGGAGGGAAGGTGAGAGCAATCAGCCCCAGCATTTT.

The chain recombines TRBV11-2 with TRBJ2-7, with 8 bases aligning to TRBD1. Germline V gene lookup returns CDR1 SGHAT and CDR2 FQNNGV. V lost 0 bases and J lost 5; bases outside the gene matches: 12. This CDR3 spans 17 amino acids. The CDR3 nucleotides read TGTGCCAGCAGCTTAGACCGGGACAGGTTCGTGCGAAACGAGCAGTACTTC. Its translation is CASSLDRDRFVRNEQYF.

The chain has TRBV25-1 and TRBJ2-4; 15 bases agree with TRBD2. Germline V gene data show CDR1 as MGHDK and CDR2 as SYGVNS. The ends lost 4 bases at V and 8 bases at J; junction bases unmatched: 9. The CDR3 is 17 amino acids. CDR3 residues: CASSGGTSGRPGHIQYF. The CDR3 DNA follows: TGTGCCAGCAGTGGAGGGACTAGCGGGAGGCCAGGGCACATTCAGTACTTC.

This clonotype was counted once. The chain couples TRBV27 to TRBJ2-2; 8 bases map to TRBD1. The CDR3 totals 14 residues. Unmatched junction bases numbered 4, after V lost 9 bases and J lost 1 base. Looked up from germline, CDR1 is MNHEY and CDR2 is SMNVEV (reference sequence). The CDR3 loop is CASTGGENTGELFF. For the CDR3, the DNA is TGTGCCAGTACAGGGGGTGAGAACACCGGGGAGCTGTTTTTT.

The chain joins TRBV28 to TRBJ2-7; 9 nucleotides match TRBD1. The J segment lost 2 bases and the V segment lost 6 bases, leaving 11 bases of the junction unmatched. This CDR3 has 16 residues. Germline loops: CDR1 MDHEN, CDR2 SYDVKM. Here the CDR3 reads CASRAGQGHLTYEQYF. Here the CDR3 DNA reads TGTGCCAGCAGGGCGGGACAGGGACATCTTACCTACGAGCAGTACTTC.

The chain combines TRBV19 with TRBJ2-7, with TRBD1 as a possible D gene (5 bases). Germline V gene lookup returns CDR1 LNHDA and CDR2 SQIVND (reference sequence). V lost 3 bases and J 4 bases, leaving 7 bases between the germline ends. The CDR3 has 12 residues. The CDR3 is CASSIDRYEQYF. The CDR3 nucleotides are TGTGCCAGTAGTATTGACAGATACGAGCAGTACTTC.